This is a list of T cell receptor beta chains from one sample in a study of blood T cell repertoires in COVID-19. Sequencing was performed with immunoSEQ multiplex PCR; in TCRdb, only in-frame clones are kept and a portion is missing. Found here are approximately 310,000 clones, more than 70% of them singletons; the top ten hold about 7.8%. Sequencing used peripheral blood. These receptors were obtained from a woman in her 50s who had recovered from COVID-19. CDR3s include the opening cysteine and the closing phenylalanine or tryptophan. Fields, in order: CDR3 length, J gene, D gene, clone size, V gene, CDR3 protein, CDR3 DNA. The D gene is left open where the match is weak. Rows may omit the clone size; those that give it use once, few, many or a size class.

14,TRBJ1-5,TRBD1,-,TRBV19,CASRWGQANQPQHF,TGTGCCAGTCGATGGGGACAGGCCAATCAGCCCCAGCATTTT
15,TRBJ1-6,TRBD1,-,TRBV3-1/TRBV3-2,CASSQEQGARSPLHF,TGTGCCAGCAGCCAAGAACAGGGGGCGCGTTCACCCCTCCACTTT
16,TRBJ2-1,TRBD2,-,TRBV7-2,CASSRTYSGRTNEQFF,TGTGCCAGCAGCCGGACTTATAGCGGGAGAACAAATGAGCAGTTCTTC
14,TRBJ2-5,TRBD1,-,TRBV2,CASSLGTDGETQYF,TGTGCCAGCAGCCTCGGGACAGATGGAGAGACCCAGTACTTC
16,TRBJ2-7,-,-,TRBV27,CASSLFPQGGVSEQYF,TGTGCCAGCAGTTTATTTCCCCAGGGAGGAGTTAGCGAGCAGTACTTC
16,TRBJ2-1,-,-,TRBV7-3,CASSLEPGANYNEQFF,TGTGCCAGCAGCTTAGAACCAGGGGCCAATTACAATGAGCAGTTCTTC
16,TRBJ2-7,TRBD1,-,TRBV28,CASSRPGTGRAYEQYF,TGTGCCAGCAGTCGACCCGGGACAGGGAGGGCCTACGAGCAGTACTTC
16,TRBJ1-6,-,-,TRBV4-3,CASSQEGGIGNSPLHF,TGCGCCAGCAGCCAAGAAGGAGGGATAGGGAATTCACCCCTCCACTTT
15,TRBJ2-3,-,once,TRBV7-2,CASSPVHRYAVEKYF,TGTGCCAGCAGCCCGGTTCACAGATACGCAGTAGAGAAGTATTTT
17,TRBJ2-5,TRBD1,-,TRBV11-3,CASSCCTWTGIAETQYF,TGTGCCAGCAGCTGTTGTACTTGGACAGGTATTGCAGAGACCCAGTACTTC
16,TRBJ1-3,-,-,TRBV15,CATSRDLGQTGNTIYF,TGTGCCACCAGCAGAGATCTGGGCCAGACTGGAAACACCATATATTTT
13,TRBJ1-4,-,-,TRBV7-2,CASSLGQDEKLFF,TGTGCCAGCAGCTTAGGCCAGGATGAAAAACTGTTTTTT
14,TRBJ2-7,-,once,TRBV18,CASSPGTAQDEQYF,TGTGCCAGCTCACCAGGGACTGCTCAAGACGAGCAGTACTTC
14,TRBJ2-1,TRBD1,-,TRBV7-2,CASSPGTGGARQFF,TGTGCCAGCAGCCCCGGGACAGGGGGCGCTAGGCAGTTCTTC
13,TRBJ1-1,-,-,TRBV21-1,CASKRQGNTEAFF,TGTGCCAGCAAACGACAGGGGAACACTGAAGCTTTCTTT
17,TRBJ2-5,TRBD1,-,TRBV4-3,CASSRQRPTGLGETQYF,TGCGCCAGCAGCCGCCAAAGACCGACAGGGCTTGGGGAGACCCAGTACTTC
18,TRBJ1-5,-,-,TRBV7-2,CASSLRAVGPYSNQPQHF,TGTGCCAGCAGCCTCCGGGCGGTGGGGCCGTATAGCAATCAGCCCCAGCATTTT